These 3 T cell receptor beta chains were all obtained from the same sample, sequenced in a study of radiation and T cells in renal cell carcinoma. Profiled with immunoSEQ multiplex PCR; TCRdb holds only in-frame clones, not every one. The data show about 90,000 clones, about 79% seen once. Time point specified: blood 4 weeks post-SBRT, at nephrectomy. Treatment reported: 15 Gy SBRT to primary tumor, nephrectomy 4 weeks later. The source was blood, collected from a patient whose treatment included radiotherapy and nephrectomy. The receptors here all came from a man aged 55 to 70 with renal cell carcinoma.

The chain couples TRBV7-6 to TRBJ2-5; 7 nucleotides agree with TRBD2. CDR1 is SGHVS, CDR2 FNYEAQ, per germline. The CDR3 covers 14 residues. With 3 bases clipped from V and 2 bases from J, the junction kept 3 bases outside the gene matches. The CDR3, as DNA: TGTGCCAGCAGCTTCCTCGGGGGGCAAGAGACCCAGTACTTC. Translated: CASSFLGGQETQYF.

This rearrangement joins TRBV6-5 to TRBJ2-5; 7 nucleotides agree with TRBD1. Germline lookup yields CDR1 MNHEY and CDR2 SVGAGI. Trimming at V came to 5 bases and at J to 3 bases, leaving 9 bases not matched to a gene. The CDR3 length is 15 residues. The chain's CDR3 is CASSGPRGQKETQYF. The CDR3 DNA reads TGTGCCAGCAGTGGCCCCAGGGGACAGAAAGAGACCCAGTACTTC.

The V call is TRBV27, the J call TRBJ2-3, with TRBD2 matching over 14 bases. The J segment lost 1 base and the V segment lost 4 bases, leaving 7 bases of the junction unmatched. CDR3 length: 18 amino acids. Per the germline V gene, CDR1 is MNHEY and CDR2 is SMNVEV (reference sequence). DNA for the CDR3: TGTGCCAGCAGTTCAGGACTAGCGGGAGGCCCACGCACAGATACGCAGTATTTT. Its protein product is CASSSGLAGGPRTDTQYF.